This passage covers 22 T cell receptor beta chains from one sample sequenced in a study of T cell responses to AZD1222 COVID-19 vaccine. Generated by immunoSEQ multiplex PCR, the TCRdb table keeps only in-frame clones and is missing some. The sample holds about 130,000 clones, about nine tenths seen once. The material sequenced was peripheral blood, taken on day 0 of AZD1222 vaccination. The receptors here all came from an adult in good health.

The rearrangement links TRBV20-1 to TRBJ2-5, with D possibly matching TRBD2 (6 bases). CDR3 size: 15 residues. V was clipped by 3 bases and J by 2 bases, with 16 bases between them. Per germline, CDR1 DFQATT and CDR2 SNEGSKA (reference sequence). The CDR3 is CSASSTRDFQETQYF. CDR3 in DNA: TGCAGTGCTAGTTCCACCCGGGACTTTCAAGAGACCCAGTACTTC.

A single count supports this clone. The rearrangement uses TRBV30 and TRBJ1-1; TRBD1 aligns across 8 bases. The J segment lost 1 base and the V segment lost 6 bases, leaving 4 bases of the junction unmatched. Per germline, CDR1 GTSNPN and CDR2 SVGIG (reference sequence). The CDR3 is made up of 13 amino acids. Here the CDR3 DNA reads TGTGCCTGCGGACAGGGATCGAACACTGAAGCTTTCTTT. As protein: CACGQGSNTEAFF.

The chain employs TRBV5-1 and TRBJ1-2; D is unresolved. This CDR3 contains 13 residues. The germline V gene encodes CDR1 SGHRS and CDR2 YFSETQ. Trimming pared 4 bases from V and 4 bases from J, leaving 11 bases between. In nucleotides, the CDR3 is TGCGCCAGCAGCAAGGGAACCACCTATGGCTACACCTTC. Translated: CASSKGTTYGYTF.

The chain combines TRBV7-8 with TRBJ2-7; D not resolved. The V end lost 1 base, the J end lost 6 bases, and 10 bases lay between the germline ends. Germline CDR1 SGHVS, CDR2 FQNEAQ. CDR3 size: 13 residues. The CDR3 reads CASSLVSGFEQYF. Written as DNA, the CDR3 is TGTGCCAGCAGCTTAGTGTCCGGGTTCGAGCAGTACTTC.

The table lists this clone with a count of one. The CDR3 DNA is TGTGCCAGCAGCCAAGCGTCCCGGGTTGGAAGGGAGACCCAGTACTTC. Its translation is CASSQASRVGRETQYF. The chain joins TRBV3-1 (or the pseudogene TRBV3-2) to TRBJ2-5; D is uncertain. The CDR3 extends over 16 amino acids. Germline CDR1 is LGHDT and CDR2 is YNNKEL (reference sequence). Trimming removed 1 base at V and 5 bases at J, with 17 bases between.

The genes are TRBV19 and TRBJ1-2; D remains unclear. Deletions cut 0 bases from V and 8 bases from J, with 7 bases between. This CDR3 contains 12 residues. CDR1 LNHDA and CDR2 SQIVND come from the germline V gene (reference sequence). CDR3 amino acids: CASSIELGGYTF. CDR3 nucleotides: TGTGCCAGTAGTATAGAGCTGGGAGGCTACACCTTC.

This clone was seen more than once but under ten times. The chain is built from TRBV7-2 and TRBJ1-1; unclear D gene. Germline V gene sequence: CDR1 SGHTA, CDR2 FQGNSA. The V gene lost 7 bases and the J gene lost 0 bases, with 12 bases spanning the gap. The CDR3 sequence is 14 residues long. CDR3 sequence (DNA): TGTGCCAGCACCTGGGGTAGTATGAACACTGAAGCTTTCTTT. This encodes CASTWGSMNTEAFF.

This clone was seen a few times. This rearrangement joins TRBV21-1 to TRBJ2-1. TRBV21-1 is a pseudogene segment. CDR3 length: 16 residues. The CDR3 DNA sequence: TGTGCCAGCAGCAAAGATCCCGAGGACCTAGGGAATGAGCAGTTCTTC. This translates into CASSKDPEDLGNEQFF.

The genes are TRBV2 and TRBJ1-5, with D tentatively TRBD1 (5 bases). Germline V CDR1 and CDR2: SNHLY, FYNNEI. Trimming took 7 bases from V and 7 from J, leaving 17 bases between them. The CDR3 sequence is 14 residues long. The CDR3 region is CASTPTQGRQPQHF. CDR3 nucleotide sequence: TGTGCCAGCACCCCAACCCAGGGCAGGCAGCCCCAGCATTTT.

The rearrangement joins TRBV30 to TRBJ1-4; D unclear. The CDR3 is made up of 12 amino acids. V lost 2 bases to trimming and J lost 14 bases, with 15 bases between them. CDR1 GTSNPN and CDR2 SVGIG come from the germline V gene (reference sequence). This chain's CDR3 is CAWSYTSNRLFF. CDR3 DNA: TGTGCCTGGAGTTACACATCAAATAGGCTGTTTTTT.

The rearrangement uses TRBV15 and TRBJ1-1; D unresolved. The germline V gene encodes CDR1 LNHNV and CDR2 YYDKDF (reference sequence). This CDR3 is 14 amino acids long. Trimming stripped 6 bases from V and 6 bases from J, with 17 bases between. For the CDR3, the DNA is TGTGCCACCAGTGCCGGCCTCTTTACGGCTGAAGCTTTCTTT. Translation: CATSAGLFTAEAFF.

This chain connects TRBV27 to TRBJ1-5; TRBD1 agrees at 9 bases. V was clipped by 2 bases and J by 4 bases; unmatched bases: 3. There are 15 residues in the CDR3. In germline, CDR1 is MNHEY, CDR2 SMNVEV (reference sequence). DNA for the CDR3: TGTGCCAGCAGTTTACTAGGACAGGGGAATCAGCCCCAGCATTTT. Translating it yields CASSLLGQGNQPQHF.

The J gene is TRBJ1-1, the V gene TRBV30; D is uncertain. There are 13 residues in the CDR3. The V and J ends lost 7 bases and 1 base respectively, with 13 bases between them. CDR1 is GTSNPN and CDR2 is SVGIG in the germline V gene (reference sequence). CDR3: CAFRVAANTEAFF. CDR3 coding DNA: TGTGCCTTCAGAGTCGCAGCGAACACTGAAGCTTTCTTT.

The CDR3 spells CASRGSRDTEAFF. In nucleotides, the CDR3 is TGTGCCAGCAGGGGAAGTCGAGACACTGAAGCTTTCTTT. This chain connects TRBV2 to TRBJ1-1; D remains ambiguous. The CDR3 extends over 13 amino acids. Germline CDR1 SNHLY, CDR2 FYNNEI. V was clipped by 6 bases and J by 3 bases, with 11 bases between them.

This rearrangement joins TRBV19 to TRBJ1-4; weak D call: TRBD1 (6 bases). There are 16 residues in the CDR3. Looked up from germline, CDR1 is LNHDA and CDR2 is SQIVND (reference sequence). Trimming removed 0 bases at V and 5 bases at J, with 13 bases between. In DNA, the CDR3 is TGTGCCAGTAGTATAGATCCACAGGGTCCAAATGAAAAACTGTTTTTT. It translates to CASSIDPQGPNEKLFF.

The chain links TRBV6-5 to TRBJ2-1; D gene uncertain. In germline, CDR1 is MNHEY, CDR2 SVGAGI. The CDR3 consists of 14 residues. Trimming removed 6 bases from V and 9 bases from J, with 18 bases in between. In DNA, the CDR3 is TGTGCCAGCAGGGGCCTCCCAGAAAACCCTGAGCAGTTCTTC. Its protein is CASRGLPENPEQFF.

This clone appeared a few times. The chain has TRBV5-6 and TRBJ2-2; D tentatively fits TRBD1 or TRBD2 (6 bases each). CDR3 length equals 15 residues. Trimming removed 2 bases at V and 5 bases at J, with 13 bases between. Germline V CDR1 and CDR2: SGHDT, YYEEEE. The CDR3 sequence: CASSFWGARTGELFF. DNA of the CDR3: TGTGCCAGCAGCTTTTGGGGGGCGCGGACCGGGGAGCTGTTTTTT.

The gene calls are TRBV14 and TRBJ1-4, with D unresolved. The CDR3 extends over 16 amino acids. Trimming removed 4 bases from V and 7 bases from J, with 19 bases in between. In germline, CDR1 is SGHDN, CDR2 FVKESK. The CDR3 coding sequence is TGTGCCAGCAGCCGCGCAGGCAGGTCGCTTGGTGAAAAACTGTTTTTT. Its translation: CASSRAGRSLGEKLFF.

The chain links TRBV7-9 to TRBJ1-3; perhaps TRBD1 as D (6 bases). CDR1 is SEHNR and CDR2 is FQNEAQ in the germline V gene (reference sequence). Deletions cut 7 bases from V and 4 bases from J, with 20 bases between. The CDR3 has 16 amino acids. Here the CDR3 reads CASTPGVGLGGNTIYF. The CDR3, as DNA: TGTGCCAGCACCCCAGGGGTCGGGCTAGGAGGAAACACCATATATTTT.

The chain is built from TRBV4-2 and TRBJ2-3, with 12 bases lining up with TRBD2. In germline, CDR1 is LGHNA, CDR2 YNFKEQ. There are 16 residues in the CDR3. Unmatched junction bases numbered 4, after V lost 4 bases and J lost 2 bases. Here the CDR3 reads CASSLGLAGFTDTQYF. The CDR3 DNA is TGTGCCAGCAGCCTGGGACTAGCGGGCTTCACAGATACGCAGTATTTT.

This clone has a handful of counts. Within the sample, other DNA sequences also encode this same CDR3. The CDR3 DNA sequence: TGTGCCAGCAGCTTAGGGATGAACACTGAAGCTTTCTTT. It yields the protein CASSLGMNTEAFF. This chain connects TRBV7-8 to TRBJ1-1; D is unresolved. CDR1 SGHVS and CDR2 FQNEAQ come from the germline V gene. The CDR3 runs 13 residues. V shed 1 base and J shed 0 bases, with 3 bases lying between them.

This clone occurred once. The CDR3 is CASSEAPIHTAPEKLFF. The CDR3 DNA is TGTGCCAGCAGTGAAGCTCCCATACACACTGCGCCTGAAAAACTGTTTTTT. The chain has TRBV2 and TRBJ1-4; D gene ambiguous. The CDR3 length is 17 residues. The germline V gene encodes CDR1 SNHLY and CDR2 FYNNEI. The ends were cut back, 0 bases at V and 7 bases at J, with 18 bases in the middle. Filled out from reference TRBV2 and TRBJ1-4, the complete variable domain reads EPEVTQTPSHQVTQMGQEVILRCVPISNHLYFYWYRQILGQKVEFLVSFYNNEISEKSEIFDDQFSVERPDGSNFTLKIRSTKLEDSAMYFCASSEAPIHTAPEKLFFGSGTQLSVL.